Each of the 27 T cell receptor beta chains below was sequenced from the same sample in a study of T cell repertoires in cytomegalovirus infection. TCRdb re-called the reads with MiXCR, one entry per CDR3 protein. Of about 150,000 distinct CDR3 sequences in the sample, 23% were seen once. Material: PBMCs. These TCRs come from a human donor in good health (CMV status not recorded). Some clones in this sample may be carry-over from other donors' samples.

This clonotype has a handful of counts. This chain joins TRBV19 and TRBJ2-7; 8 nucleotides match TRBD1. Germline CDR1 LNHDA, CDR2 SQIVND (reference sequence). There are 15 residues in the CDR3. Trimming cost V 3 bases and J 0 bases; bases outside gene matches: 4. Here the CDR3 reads CASSISGTGSYEQYF. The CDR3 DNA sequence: TGTGCCAGTAGTATTTCCGGGACAGGCTCCTACGAGCAGTACTTC.

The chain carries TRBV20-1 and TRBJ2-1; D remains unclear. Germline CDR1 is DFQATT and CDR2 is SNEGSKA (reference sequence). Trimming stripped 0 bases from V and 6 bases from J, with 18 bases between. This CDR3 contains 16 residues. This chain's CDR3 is CSARDSLVPPSNEQFF. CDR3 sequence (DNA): TGCAGTGCTAGAGATAGTTTGGTCCCCCCTAGCAATGAGCAGTTCTTC.

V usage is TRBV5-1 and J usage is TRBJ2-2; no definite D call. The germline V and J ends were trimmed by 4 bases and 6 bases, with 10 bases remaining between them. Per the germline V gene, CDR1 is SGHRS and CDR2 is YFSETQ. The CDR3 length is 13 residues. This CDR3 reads CASSQDPAGELFF. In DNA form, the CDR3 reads TGCGCCAGCAGCCAGGACCCGGCCGGGGAGCTGTTTTTT.

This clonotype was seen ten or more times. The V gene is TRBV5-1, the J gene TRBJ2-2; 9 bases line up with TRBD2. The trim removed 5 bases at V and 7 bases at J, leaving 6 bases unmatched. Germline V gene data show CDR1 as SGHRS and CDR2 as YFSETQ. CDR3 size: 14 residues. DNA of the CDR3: TGCGCCAGCAGTGAGCGGGAGGCGAACGGGGAGCTGTTTTTT. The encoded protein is CASSEREANGELFF. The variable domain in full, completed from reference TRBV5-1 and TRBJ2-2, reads KAGVTQTPRYLIKTRGQQVTLSCSPISGHRSVSWYQQTPGQGLQFLFEYFSETQRNKGNFPGRFSGRQFSNSRSEMNVSTLELGDSALYLCASSEREANGELFFGEGSRLTVL.

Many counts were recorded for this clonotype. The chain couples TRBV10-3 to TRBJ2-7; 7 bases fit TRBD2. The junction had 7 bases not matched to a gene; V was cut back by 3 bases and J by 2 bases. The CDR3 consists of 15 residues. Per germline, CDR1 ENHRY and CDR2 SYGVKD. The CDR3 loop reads CAISDPAGSPYEQYF. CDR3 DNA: TGTGCCATCAGTGACCCAGCGGGGAGCCCCTACGAGCAGTACTTC.

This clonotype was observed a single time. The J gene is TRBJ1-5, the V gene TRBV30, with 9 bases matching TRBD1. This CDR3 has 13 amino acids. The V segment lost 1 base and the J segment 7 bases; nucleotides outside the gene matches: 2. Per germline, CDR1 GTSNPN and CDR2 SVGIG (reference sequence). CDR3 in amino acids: CAWSETGGQPQHF. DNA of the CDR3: TGTGCCTGGAGTGAGACAGGGGGGCAGCCCCAGCATTTT. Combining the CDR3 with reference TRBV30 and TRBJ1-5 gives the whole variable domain SQTIHQWPATLVQPVGSPLSLECTVEGTSNPNLYWYRQAAGRGLQLLFYSVGIGQISSEVPQNLSASRPQDRQFILSSKKLLLSDSGFYLCAWSETGGQPQHFGDGTRLSIL.

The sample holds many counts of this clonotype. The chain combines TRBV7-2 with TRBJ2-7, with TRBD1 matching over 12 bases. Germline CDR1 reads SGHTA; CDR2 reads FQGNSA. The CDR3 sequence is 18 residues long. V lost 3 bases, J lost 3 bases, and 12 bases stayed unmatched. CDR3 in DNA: TGTGCCAGCAGCTTTCCCCCCGGGACAGGGGGCGTCCTCTACGAGCAGTACTTC. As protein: CASSFPPGTGGVLYEQYF.

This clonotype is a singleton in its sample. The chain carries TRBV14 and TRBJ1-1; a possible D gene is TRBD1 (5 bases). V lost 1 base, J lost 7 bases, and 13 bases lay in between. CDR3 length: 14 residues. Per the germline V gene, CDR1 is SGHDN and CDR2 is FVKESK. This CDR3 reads CASSQVKEGCEAFF. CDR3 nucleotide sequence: TGTGCCAGCAGCCAAGTTAAGGAGGGGTGTGAAGCTTTCTTT.

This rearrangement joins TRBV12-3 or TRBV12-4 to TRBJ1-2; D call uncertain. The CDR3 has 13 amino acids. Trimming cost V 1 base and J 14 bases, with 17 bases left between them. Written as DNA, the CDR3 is TGTGCCAGCAGTTTAGAGCTAAGCCAGCGCGGTACCTTC. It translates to CASSLELSQRGTF.

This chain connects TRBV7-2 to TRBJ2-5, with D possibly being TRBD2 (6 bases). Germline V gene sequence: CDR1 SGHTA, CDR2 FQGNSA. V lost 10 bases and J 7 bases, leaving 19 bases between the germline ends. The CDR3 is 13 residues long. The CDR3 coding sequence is TGTGCCACTCGGCTAACTGCCGGGAGGACCCAGTACTTC. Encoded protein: CATRLTAGRTQYF. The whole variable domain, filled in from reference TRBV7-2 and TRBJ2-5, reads GAGVSQSPSNKVTEKGKDVELRCDPISGHTALYWYRQSLGQGLEFLIYFQGNSAPDKSGLPSDRFSAERTGGSVSTLTIQRTQQEDSAVYLCATRLTAGRTQYFGPGTRLLVL.

CDR3 in DNA: TGTGCCAGCAGTGAAAGGGCAGCCAACTATGGCTACACCTTC. Its protein is CASSERAANYGYTF. The chain couples TRBV2 to TRBJ1-2; D unresolved. The CDR3 consists of 14 residues. Germline V gene sequence: CDR1 SNHLY, CDR2 FYNNEI. With 2 bases removed from V and 2 bases from J, the gap between germline ends came to 9 bases.

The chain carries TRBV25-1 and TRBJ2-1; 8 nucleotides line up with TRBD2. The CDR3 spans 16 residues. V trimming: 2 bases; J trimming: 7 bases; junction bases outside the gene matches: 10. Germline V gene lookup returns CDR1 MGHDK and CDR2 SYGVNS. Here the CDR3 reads CASSELLAGGMNEQFF. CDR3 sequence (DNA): TGTGCCAGCAGTGAACTTCTAGCGGGTGGGATGAATGAGCAGTTCTTC.

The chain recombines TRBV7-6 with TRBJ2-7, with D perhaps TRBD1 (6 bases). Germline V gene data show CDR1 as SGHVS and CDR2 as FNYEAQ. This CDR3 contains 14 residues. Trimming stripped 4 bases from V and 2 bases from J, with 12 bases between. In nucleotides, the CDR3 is TGTGCCAGCAGCTCCTCCAGGGGAGCCTACGAGCAGTACTTC. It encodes CASSSSRGAYEQYF.

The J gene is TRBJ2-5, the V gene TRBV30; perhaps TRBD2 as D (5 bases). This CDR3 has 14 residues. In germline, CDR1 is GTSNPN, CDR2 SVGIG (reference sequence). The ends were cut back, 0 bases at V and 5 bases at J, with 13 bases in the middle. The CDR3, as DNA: TGTGCCTGGAGTGTACGTGGGAGCGGTGAGACCCAGTACTTC. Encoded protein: CAWSVRGSGETQYF.

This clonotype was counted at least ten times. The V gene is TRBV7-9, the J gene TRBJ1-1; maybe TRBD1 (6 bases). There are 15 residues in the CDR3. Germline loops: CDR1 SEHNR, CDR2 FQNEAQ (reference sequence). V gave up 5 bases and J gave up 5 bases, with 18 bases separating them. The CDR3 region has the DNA TGTGCCAGCAGCCCTCCCCCCCACGACAGGACTGAAGCTTTCTTT. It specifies CASSPPPHDRTEAFF.

CDR3 sequence: CASSLRPPRTEAFF. DNA for the CDR3: TGTGCCAGCAGTTTAAGGCCGCCGCGAACTGAAGCTTTCTTT. The chain employs TRBV12-3 or TRBV12-4 and TRBJ1-1; D gene ambiguous. This CDR3 contains 14 residues. V was shortened by 2 bases and J by 5 bases, with 12 bases between the two germline ends.

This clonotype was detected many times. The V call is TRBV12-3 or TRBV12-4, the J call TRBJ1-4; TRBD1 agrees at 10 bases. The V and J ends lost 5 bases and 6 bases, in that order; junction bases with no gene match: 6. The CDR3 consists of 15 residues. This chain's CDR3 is CASSADRGNYEKLFF. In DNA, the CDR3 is TGTGCCAGCAGTGCGGACAGGGGGAATTATGAAAAACTGTTTTTT.

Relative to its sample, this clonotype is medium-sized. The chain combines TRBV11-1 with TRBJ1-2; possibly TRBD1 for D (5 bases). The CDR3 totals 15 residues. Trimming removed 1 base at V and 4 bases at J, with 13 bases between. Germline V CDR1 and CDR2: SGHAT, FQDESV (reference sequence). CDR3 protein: CASSLEPGLGYGYTF. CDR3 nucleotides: TGTGCCAGCAGCTTAGAACCGGGACTTGGCTATGGCTACACCTTC.

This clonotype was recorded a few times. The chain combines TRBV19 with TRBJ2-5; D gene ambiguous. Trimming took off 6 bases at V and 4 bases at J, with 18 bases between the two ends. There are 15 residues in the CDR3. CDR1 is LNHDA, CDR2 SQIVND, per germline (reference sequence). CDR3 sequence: CASSPEIRSGETQYF. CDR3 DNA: TGTGCCAGTAGCCCTGAGATCCGTTCCGGAGAGACCCAGTACTTC. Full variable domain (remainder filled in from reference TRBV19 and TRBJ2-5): DGGITQSPKYLFRKEGQNVTLSCEQNLNHDAMYWYRQDPGQGLRLIYYSQIVNDFQKGDIAEGYSVSREKKESFPLTVTSAQKNPTAFYLCASSPEIRSGETQYFGPGTRLLVL.

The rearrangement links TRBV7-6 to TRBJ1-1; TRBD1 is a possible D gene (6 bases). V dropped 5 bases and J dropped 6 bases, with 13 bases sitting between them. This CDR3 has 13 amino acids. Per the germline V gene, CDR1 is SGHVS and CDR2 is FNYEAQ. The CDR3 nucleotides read TGTGCCAGCAGCGGTTACAGGGCACCTGAAGCTTTCTTT. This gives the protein CASSGYRAPEAFF.

The CDR3 is CASSPEQGSYNSPLHF. The CDR3, as DNA: TGTGCCAGCAGCCCAGAACAGGGGTCCTATAATTCACCCCTCCACTTT. This sequence joins TRBV28 and TRBJ1-6; 7 bases are a match to TRBD1. Germline-derived CDR1 and CDR2 are MDHEN and SYDVKM. The ends lost 6 bases at V and 1 base at J; junction bases unmatched: 6. The CDR3 totals 16 residues. The full variable domain, its missing parts supplied by reference TRBV28 and TRBJ1-6, is DVKVTQSSRYLVKRTGEKVFLECVQDMDHENMFWYRQDPGLGLRLIYFSYDVKMKEKGDIPEGYSVSREKKERFSLILESASTNQTSMYLCASSPEQGSYNSPLHFGNGTRLTVT.

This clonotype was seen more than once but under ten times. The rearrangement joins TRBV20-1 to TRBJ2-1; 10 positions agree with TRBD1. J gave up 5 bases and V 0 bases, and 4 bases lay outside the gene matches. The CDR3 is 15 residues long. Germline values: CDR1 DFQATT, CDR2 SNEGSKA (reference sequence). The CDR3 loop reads CSARDLGTGDNEQFF. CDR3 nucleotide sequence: TGCAGTGCTAGAGATCTCGGGACAGGGGACAATGAGCAGTTCTTC.

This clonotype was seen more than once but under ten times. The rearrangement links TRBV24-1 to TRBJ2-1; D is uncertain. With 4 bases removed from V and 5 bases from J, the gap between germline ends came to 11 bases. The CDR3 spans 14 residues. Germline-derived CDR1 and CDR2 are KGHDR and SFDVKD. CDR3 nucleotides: TGTGCCACCAGTGAGGCCGGGCCCAACAATGAGCAGTTCTTC. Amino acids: CATSEAGPNNEQFF.

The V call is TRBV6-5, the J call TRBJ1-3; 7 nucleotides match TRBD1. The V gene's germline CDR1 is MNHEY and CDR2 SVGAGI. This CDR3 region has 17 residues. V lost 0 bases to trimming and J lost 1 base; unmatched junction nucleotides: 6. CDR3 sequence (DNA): TGTGCCAGCAGTTACTCGACAGGGATTTCATCTGGAAACACCATATATTTT. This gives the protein CASSYSTGISSGNTIYF.

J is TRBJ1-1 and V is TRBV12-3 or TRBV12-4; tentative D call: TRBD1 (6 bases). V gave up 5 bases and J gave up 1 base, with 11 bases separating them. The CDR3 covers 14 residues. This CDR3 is CASSPQTGNTEAFF. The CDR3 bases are TGTGCCAGCAGTCCACAGACAGGGAACACTGAAGCTTTCTTT.

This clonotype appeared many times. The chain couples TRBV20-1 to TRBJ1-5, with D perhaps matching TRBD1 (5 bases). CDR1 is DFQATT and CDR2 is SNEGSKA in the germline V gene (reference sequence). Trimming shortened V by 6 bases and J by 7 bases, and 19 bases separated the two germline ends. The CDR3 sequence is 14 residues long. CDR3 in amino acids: CSAPPQGPGQPQHF. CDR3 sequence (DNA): TGCAGTGCCCCCCCCCAGGGCCCAGGGCAGCCCCAGCATTTT.

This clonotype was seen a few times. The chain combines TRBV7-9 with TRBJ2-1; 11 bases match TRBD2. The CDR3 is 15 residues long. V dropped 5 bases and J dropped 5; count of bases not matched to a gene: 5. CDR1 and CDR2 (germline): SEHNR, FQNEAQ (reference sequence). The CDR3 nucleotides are TGTGCCAGCAGCCCCACTAGCGGGGGCAACAATGAGCAGTTCTTC. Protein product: CASSPTSGGNNEQFF.